The 32 T cell receptor beta chains below were found in one sample sequenced in a study of shared clonotypes between healthy human individuals. TCRdb's table, derived via immunoSEQ multiplex PCR, lists solely in-frame clones and lacks some. Here the sample spans 950,000 to 1,100,000 clones, approximately 72% being singletons. The sample consisted of memory CD4+ T cells sorted from blood. Subset specified: CD45RA-negative fraction. Every receptor here comes from a man aged 18 to 29 in good health.

V and J are TRBV7-6 and TRBJ2-1; 10 nucleotides align to TRBD2. CDR3 length equals 15 residues. V lost 4 bases and J lost 2; bases outside the gene matches: 2. Germline V gene data show CDR1 as SGHVS and CDR2 as FNYEAQ. The CDR3 DNA follows: TGTGCCAGCAGCTCTAGCGGGAGCCCCTACAATGAGCAGTTCTTC. It codes for CASSSSGSPYNEQFF.

The chain is built from TRBV9 and TRBJ1-1, with D hard to call. The CDR3 is 17 residues long. The V and J ends lost 4 bases and 3 bases respectively, with 22 bases between them. The V gene's germline CDR1 is SGDLS and CDR2 YYNGEE. The CDR3 nucleotides are TGTGCCAGCAGCCCCGGGCCGCTAACCACTGGGGACACTGAAGCTTTCTTT. This translates into CASSPGPLTTGDTEAFF.

The genes are TRBV5-1 and TRBJ2-3; 7 bases align to TRBD2. The J segment lost 3 bases and the V segment lost 0 bases, leaving 13 bases of the junction unmatched. CDR1 SGHRS and CDR2 YFSETQ come from the germline V gene. This CDR3 spans 18 amino acids. CDR3 loop: CASSLEGRRGIVTDTQYF. The CDR3, as DNA: TGCGCCAGCAGCTTGGAGGGGCGGCGGGGGATTGTTACAGATACGCAGTATTTT.

This clone has a single count. The chain combines TRBV11-2 with TRBJ2-3, with 11 bases lining up with TRBD2. The V gene's germline CDR1 is SGHAT and CDR2 FQNNGV. The CDR3 has 15 amino acids. J gave up 2 bases and V 3 bases, and 1 base lay outside the gene matches. The CDR3 DNA sequence: TGTGCCAGCAGCTTTAGCGGGGGGGACACAGATACGCAGTATTTT. It specifies CASSFSGGDTDTQYF.

The chain has TRBV18 and TRBJ2-5; no firm D call. V was pared by 3 bases and J by 1 base, with 12 bases between. This CDR3 comprises 15 residues. CDR1 and CDR2 from the germline V gene are KGHSH and LQKENI. CDR3 bases: TGTGCCAGCTCACCGGGCAGAGCCTTCCAAGAGACCCAGTACTTC. It translates to CASSPGRAFQETQYF.

The chain couples TRBV25-1 to TRBJ1-1; 7 bases fit TRBD1. Germline values: CDR1 MGHDK, CDR2 SYGVNS. Trimming took 6 bases from V and 7 from J; bases not matched to a gene: 11. The CDR3 has 14 amino acids. The CDR3 here is CASRPTGLSVEAFF. CDR3 sequence (DNA): TGTGCCAGCAGACCGACAGGGCTGAGCGTTGAAGCTTTCTTT.

The chain is built from TRBV18 and TRBJ1-2, with 9 bases lining up with TRBD1. The CDR3 length is 14 residues. CDR1 is KGHSH and CDR2 is LQKENI in the germline V gene. The V gene end was trimmed by 6 bases and the J gene end by 8 bases; junction bases not matched to a gene: 10. Written as DNA, the CDR3 is TGTGCCAGCTCGCCGGGACAGGGAACGAGCGGCTACACCTTC. As protein: CASSPGQGTSGYTF.

This chain uses TRBV6-1 with TRBJ2-1; 9 positions match TRBD2. The germline gives CDR1 MNHNS, CDR2 SASEGT. The CDR3 has 13 residues. V shed 1 base, J shed 9 bases, and the junction held 1 base outside the gene matches. DNA of the CDR3: TGTGCCAGCAGTGAAGTAGCGGGGGCTGAGCAGTTCTTC. Its translation: CASSEVAGAEQFF.

The chain is built from TRBV5-4 and TRBJ2-2, with D unresolved. The germline CDR1 and CDR2 sequences are SGHNT and YYREEE (reference sequence). The CDR3 is 15 residues long. V lost 0 bases and J 3 bases, leaving 9 bases between the germline ends. The CDR3 DNA is TGTGCCAGCAGCTTGGTAGCAGGACACACCGGGGAGCTGTTTTTT. Its protein is CASSLVAGHTGELFF.

For this clone: The sample carries other DNA sequences with the same CDR3. The rearrangement uses TRBV29-1 and TRBJ1-2; 8 bases align to TRBD1. CDR1 SQVTM and CDR2 ANQGSEA come from the germline V gene. The CDR3 extends over 14 amino acids. After removal of 0 bases from V and 5 bases from J, the junction contained 5 bases not matched to a gene. The CDR3 region has the DNA TGCAGCGTTGAAGAGGCAGGGGGCGGGTATGGCTACACCTTC. Translated, it gives CSVEEAGGGYGYTF.

This clone was counted many times. The V and J genes are TRBV5-1 and TRBJ1-3; maybe TRBD1 (6 bases). Germline assignment: CDR1 SGHRS and CDR2 YFSETQ. V lost 4 bases and J lost 0, with 20 bases in between. This CDR3 has 18 amino acids. CDR3 DNA sequence: TGCGCCAGCAGCCCTAACGGACGACAGGTACCCTCTGGAAACACCATATATTTT. Protein product: CASSPNGRQVPSGNTIYF. Drawing the rest from reference TRBV5-1 and TRBJ1-3, the complete variable domain is KAGVTQTPRYLIKTRGQQVTLSCSPISGHRSVSWYQQTPGQGLQFLFEYFSETQRNKGNFPGRFSGRQFSNSRSEMNVSTLELGDSALYLCASSPNGRQVPSGNTIYFGEGSWLTVV.

This clone came up a few times. Other DNA sequences in the sample encode the same CDR3. This sequence joins TRBV7-3 and TRBJ2-2; D remains ambiguous. The CDR3 length is 13 residues. V gave up 5 bases and J gave up 6 bases, with 10 bases separating them. Germline CDR1 reads SGHTA; CDR2 reads FQGTGA. The CDR3 DNA is TGTGCCAGCAGCACCCGCGAGGCCGGGGAGCTGTTTTTT. It yields the protein CASSTREAGELFF.

V usage is TRBV30 and J usage is TRBJ2-1, with TRBD2 matching 8 bases. Germline values: CDR1 GTSNPN, CDR2 SVGIG (reference sequence). The V gene end was trimmed by 2 bases and the J gene end by 4 bases; junction bases not matched to a gene: 10. This CDR3 spans 16 amino acids. The CDR3 loop is CAWSSPLAGLYNEQFF. The DNA for the CDR3 is TGTGCCTGGAGTTCCCCTTTAGCGGGACTATACAATGAGCAGTTCTTC. The full variable domain, completed using reference TRBV30 and TRBJ2-1, is SQTIHQWPATLVQPVGSPLSLECTVEGTSNPNLYWYRQAAGRGLQLLFYSVGIGQISSEVPQNLSASRPQDRQFILSSKKLLLSDSGFYLCAWSSPLAGLYNEQFFGPGTRLTVL.

This clone has only a few counts. The chain uses TRBV30 and TRBJ1-5; D call uncertain. This CDR3 region has 14 residues. V lost 3 bases to trimming and J lost 7 bases, with 16 bases between them. Germline CDR1 GTSNPN, CDR2 SVGIG (reference sequence). This CDR3 reads CAWSGSGERQPQHF. Written as DNA, the CDR3 is TGTGCCTGGAGCGGTAGTGGCGAACGGCAGCCCCAGCATTTT. Combining the CDR3 with reference TRBV30 and TRBJ1-5 gives the whole variable domain SQTIHQWPATLVQPVGSPLSLECTVEGTSNPNLYWYRQAAGRGLQLLFYSVGIGQISSEVPQNLSASRPQDRQFILSSKKLLLSDSGFYLCAWSGSGERQPQHFGDGTRLSIL.

The chain employs TRBV14 and TRBJ2-3; 10 nucleotides align to TRBD2. The CDR3 is made up of 18 amino acids. V trimming: 3 bases; J trimming: 1 base; junction bases outside the gene matches: 10. The V gene's germline CDR1 is SGHDN and CDR2 FVKESK. The CDR3 bases are TGTGCCAGCAGCCATTTTTGGGGCCTAGCGGGAGGCACAGATACGCAGTATTTT. Translated, it gives CASSHFWGLAGGTDTQYF.

The chain employs TRBV6-6 and TRBJ2-7; 8 bases match TRBD1. CDR1 and CDR2 (germline): MNHNY, SVGAGI (reference sequence). This CDR3 contains 14 residues. V lost 1 base to trimming and J lost 6 bases; unmatched junction nucleotides: 5. The CDR3 is CASSYFPQGGEQYF. The CDR3 region has the DNA TGTGCCAGCAGTTACTTTCCACAGGGGGGCGAGCAGTACTTC.

The chain employs TRBV19 and TRBJ1-2, with 7 nucleotides matching TRBD1. Looked up from germline, CDR1 is LNHDA and CDR2 is SQIVND (reference sequence). The CDR3 totals 15 residues. With V trimmed by 0 bases and J by 4 bases, 5 bases remained unmatched. CDR3 nucleotide sequence: TGTGCCAGTAGTATAGAGGGGACAGCCTCCTATGGCTACACCTTC. It is translated as CASSIEGTASYGYTF.

This chain uses TRBV30 with TRBJ1-3; D uncertain. Germline CDR1 GTSNPN, CDR2 SVGIG (reference sequence). This CDR3 spans 15 amino acids. V lost 2 bases, J lost 0 bases, and 11 bases lay in between. The CDR3 protein is CAWSFTRLSGNTIYF. DNA of the CDR3: TGTGCCTGGAGTTTTACACGGCTCTCTGGAAACACCATATATTTT.

The chain employs TRBV30 and TRBJ2-3; D is ambiguous. This CDR3 spans 12 amino acids. V shed 0 bases and J shed 0 bases, with 1 base lying between them. Germline CDR1 reads GTSNPN; CDR2 reads SVGIG (reference sequence). The CDR3 DNA is TGTGCCTGGAGTGTTAGCACAGATACGCAGTATTTT. Translating it yields CAWSVSTDTQYF.

The sample holds many counts of this clone. The J gene is TRBJ1-4, the V gene TRBV2; D ambiguous. The CDR3 contains 14 residues. The germline gives CDR1 SNHLY, CDR2 FYNNEI. V was trimmed by 10 bases and J by 4 bases, leaving 16 bases between them. The CDR3: CANRLTGYNEKLFF. The DNA for the CDR3 is TGTGCCAACCGACTGACGGGATATAATGAAAAACTGTTTTTT.

V and J are TRBV5-5 and TRBJ2-7, with D possibly being TRBD1 or TRBD2 (5 bases each). In germline, CDR1 is SGHKS, CDR2 YYEKEE (reference sequence). The V end lost 2 bases, the J end lost 2 bases, and 14 bases lay between the germline ends. The CDR3 totals 15 residues. The CDR3 coding sequence is TGTGCCAGCAGCTTCGCCAGGGAGTGGGCCTACGAGCAGTACTTC. Its protein product is CASSFAREWAYEQYF.

CDR3 protein: CASSEDEVYYGYTF. In DNA form, the CDR3 reads TGTGCCAGCAGTGAAGACGAGGTTTACTATGGCTACACCTTC. V and J are TRBV6-1 and TRBJ1-2; D gene unclear. Germline V CDR1 and CDR2: MNHNS, SASEGT. Trimming cost V 1 base and J 3 bases, with 9 bases left between them. This CDR3 is 14 amino acids long.

This clone was seen a single time. The gene calls are TRBV30 and TRBJ2-5; D is ambiguous. The assigned J gene may be wrong: the sequence end matches TRBJ2-7 better. Germline values: CDR1 GTSNPN, CDR2 SVGIG (reference sequence). There are 13 residues in the CDR3. The CDR3 spells CAWRIGSSYEQYF. CDR3 bases: TGTGCCTGGAGGATCGGCAGTTCCTACGAGCAGTACTTC.

The rearrangement joins TRBV15 to TRBJ2-7, with no clear D. Germline CDR1 is LNHNV and CDR2 is YYDKDF (reference sequence). This CDR3 is 14 amino acids long. Trimming shortened V by 0 bases and J by 6 bases, and 12 bases separated the two germline ends. Here the CDR3 DNA reads TGTGCCACCAGCAGAGATGGCCAGTCCCCCGAGCAGTACTTC. Its protein product is CATSRDGQSPEQYF.

This clone was counted a single time. The chain is built from TRBV7-9 and TRBJ2-1; TRBD2 might be the D (5 bases). Trimming took 6 bases from V and 0 from J, leaving 15 bases between them. Germline CDR1 reads SEHNR; CDR2 reads FQNEAQ (reference sequence). The CDR3 covers 16 residues. CDR3 sequence reads: CASSPGLTPSYNEQFF. In nucleotides, the CDR3 is TGTGCCAGCAGTCCCGGACTGACCCCCTCCTACAATGAGCAGTTCTTC.

The rearrangement uses TRBV7-8 and TRBJ2-1, with no clear D. The V end lost 2 bases, the J end lost 8 bases, and 4 bases lay between the germline ends. This CDR3 has 11 amino acids. The germline CDR1 and CDR2 sequences are SGHVS and FQNEAQ. In nucleotides, the CDR3 is TGTGCCAGCAGCTTAAAGGATGAGCAGTTCTTC. This encodes CASSLKDEQFF.

The chain uses TRBV27 and TRBJ1-2; the D is unclear. The CDR3 is 12 amino acids. Deletions cut 7 bases from V and 5 bases from J, with 11 bases between. The germline V gene encodes CDR1 MNHEY and CDR2 SMNVEV (reference sequence). The CDR3 sequence is CASTTDGYGYTF. CDR3 sequence (DNA): TGTGCCAGCACCACGGACGGTTATGGCTACACCTTC.

The chain has TRBV6-5 and TRBJ1-6; unclear D gene. The CDR3 is 15 residues long. V was clipped by 0 bases and J by 6 bases, with 9 bases between them. The germline gives CDR1 MNHEY, CDR2 SVGAGI. CDR3 nucleotide sequence: TGTGCCAGCAGTTACTCGATTACCTTTAATTCACCCCTCCACTTT. This codes for CASSYSITFNSPLHF.

J is TRBJ2-7 and V is TRBV28; D uncertain. This CDR3 spans 14 amino acids. V was trimmed by 2 bases and J by 2 bases, leaving 10 bases between them. The germline V gene has CDR1 MDHEN and CDR2 SYDVKM. CDR3: CASSLKGYTYEQYF. The CDR3 DNA follows: TGTGCCAGCAGTTTAAAGGGCTACACCTACGAGCAGTACTTC.

The chain joins TRBV5-1 to TRBJ1-1; TRBD1 agrees at 10 bases. This CDR3 comprises 17 residues. The V gene end was trimmed by 2 bases and the J gene end by 4 bases; junction bases not matched to a gene: 11. Germline V lookup: CDR1 SGHRS, CDR2 YFSETQ. This CDR3 is CASSLRQGAIGFTEAFF. Written as DNA, the CDR3 is TGCGCCAGCAGCTTACGACAGGGGGCGATTGGTTTCACTGAAGCTTTCTTT.

This sequence joins TRBV5-1 and TRBJ1-4; D is possibly TRBD1 (6 bases). Germline CDR1 SGHRS, CDR2 YFSETQ. Between the trimmed V and J ends, which lost 4 bases and 2 bases, there was a span of 12 bases. There are 15 residues in the CDR3. The CDR3 is CASSPGTTTNEKLFF. Written as DNA, the CDR3 is TGCGCCAGCAGCCCGGGGACAACCACTAATGAAAAACTGTTTTTT.

This clone has only one observation. This sequence joins TRBV2 and TRBJ2-7; 7 bases map to TRBD2. V trimming: 0 bases; J trimming: 6 bases; junction bases outside the gene matches: 2. The CDR3 is made up of 13 amino acids. The germline V gene has CDR1 SNHLY and CDR2 FYNNEI. This CDR3 reads CASSEAGGSEQYF. As DNA, the CDR3 is TGTGCCAGCAGTGAAGCGGGGGGGTCCGAGCAGTACTTC.